A selection of T cell receptor beta chains follows, all from one sample in a study of shared T cell receptors in the human thymus. The assay was immunoSEQ multiplex PCR, and TCRdb's table has in-frame clones only and misses some. The table records about 730,000 clones, approximately 83% of them present only once. The data also belong to a second study, concerning human thymus T cells.

The sequencing input was thymocytes. The receptor set was obtained from a girl under three years old with a congenital heart defect. Each CDR3 is given with its conserved first and last residue. Each record gives: J gene, clone size, V gene, D gene, CDR3 protein, CDR3 DNA. A D gene is named only where the DNA matches it firmly. Rows give clone size only sometimes, using once, few, many, or a class for an expanded clone.

J gene: TRBJ1-1
clone size: NA
V gene: TRBV27
D gene: NA
CDR3 protein: CASSLGDSHRDTEAFF
CDR3 DNA: TGTGCCAGCAGTTTAGGGGACTCTCACCGGGACACTGAAGCTTTCTTT

J gene: TRBJ2-3
clone size: NA
V gene: TRBV9
D gene: NA
CDR3 protein: CASSVARSTDTQYF
CDR3 DNA: TGTGCCAGCAGCGTAGCTAGAAGCACAGATACGCAGTATTTT

J gene: TRBJ1-6
clone size: NA
V gene: TRBV27
D gene: NA
CDR3 protein: CASSAQQASSYNSPLHF
CDR3 DNA: TGTGCCAGCAGTGCACAACAGGCGAGCTCCTATAATTCACCCCTCCACTTT

J gene: TRBJ2-1
clone size: NA
V gene: TRBV4-1
D gene: TRBD1
CDR3 protein: CASSPRQGFGNEQFF
CDR3 DNA: TGCGCCAGCAGCCCCCGACAGGGTTTTGGTAATGAGCAGTTCTTC

J gene: TRBJ2-7
clone size: NA
V gene: TRBV5-1
D gene: TRBD1
CDR3 protein: CASSLYRGGEQYF
CDR3 DNA: TGCGCCAGCAGCTTGTACAGGGGCGGCGAGCAGTACTTC

J gene: TRBJ1-1
clone size: NA
V gene: TRBV6-1
D gene: NA
CDR3 protein: CASSEGDSRTEAFF
CDR3 DNA: TGTGCCAGCAGTGAAGGAGACAGCCGCACTGAAGCTTTCTTT

J gene: TRBJ2-6
clone size: NA
V gene: TRBV9
D gene: TRBD1
CDR3 protein: CASSVEGAGANVLTF
CDR3 DNA: TGTGCCAGCAGCGTCGAGGGGGCCGGGGCCAACGTCCTGACTTTC

J gene: TRBJ1-1
clone size: NA
V gene: TRBV20-1
D gene: NA
CDR3 protein: CSASRLGAFF
CDR3 DNA: TGCAGTGCTAGCAGGTTGGGAGCTTTCTTT

J gene: TRBJ1-1
clone size: NA
V gene: TRBV7-9
D gene: TRBD1
CDR3 protein: CASSLIRGHEAFF
CDR3 DNA: TGTGCCAGCAGCTTAATCAGGGGGCATGAAGCTTTCTTT

J gene: TRBJ1-1
clone size: once
V gene: TRBV6-6
D gene: TRBD1
CDR3 protein: CASSRRDRGNTEAFF
CDR3 DNA: TGTGCCAGCAGTCGCCGGGACAGGGGCAACACTGAAGCTTTCTTT

J gene: TRBJ2-3
clone size: NA
V gene: TRBV14
D gene: NA
CDR3 protein: CASSQSGVQPHDTQYF
CDR3 DNA: TGTGCCAGCAGCCAGTCGGGGGTCCAACCACATGATACGCAGTATTTT

J gene: TRBJ1-3
clone size: NA
V gene: TRBV30
D gene: TRBD1
CDR3 protein: CTRQGVNTIYF
CDR3 DNA: TGTACCCGACAGGGCGTAAACACCATATATTTT

J gene: TRBJ2-3
clone size: NA
V gene: TRBV5-5
D gene: TRBD2
CDR3 protein: CASSSLAGSTDTQYF
CDR3 DNA: TGTGCCAGCAGCTCCCTAGCGGGGAGCACAGATACGCAGTATTTT

J gene: TRBJ1-2
clone size: NA
V gene: TRBV15
D gene: NA
CDR3 protein: CATSRARDRAYGYTF
CDR3 DNA: TGTGCCACCAGCAGAGCGAGGGATAGGGCCTATGGCTACACCTTC

J gene: TRBJ1-5
clone size: few
V gene: TRBV30
D gene: NA
CDR3 protein: CACQGRDQPQHF
CDR3 DNA: TGTGCCTGCCAGGGAAGGGATCAGCCCCAGCATTTT

J gene: TRBJ1-1
clone size: NA
V gene: TRBV11-2
D gene: NA
CDR3 protein: CASSFLRNTEAFF
CDR3 DNA: TGTGCCAGCAGCTTCCTCCGGAACACTGAAGCTTTCTTT

J gene: TRBJ1-2
clone size: NA
V gene: TRBV9
D gene: TRBD1
CDR3 protein: CASSVVQDRVSNYGYTF
CDR3 DNA: TGTGCCAGCAGCGTAGTGCAGGACAGGGTTTCTAACTATGGCTACACCTTC

J gene: TRBJ1-2
clone size: few
V gene: TRBV10-3
D gene: NA
CDR3 protein: CAISEAGWGNPNYGYTF
CDR3 DNA: TGTGCCATCAGTGAGGCGGGCTGGGGAAATCCTAACTATGGCTACACCTTC

J gene: TRBJ2-4
clone size: NA
V gene: TRBV5-1
D gene: TRBD1
CDR3 protein: CASRKRPGQADIQYF
CDR3 DNA: TGCGCCAGCAGAAAGCGGCCGGGACAGGCGGACATTCAGTACTTC

J gene: TRBJ1-5
clone size: NA
V gene: TRBV6-1
D gene: TRBD1
CDR3 protein: CASSYRQGHQPQHF
CDR3 DNA: TGTGCCAGCAGTTATAGACAGGGCCATCAGCCCCAGCATTTT

J gene: TRBJ2-3
clone size: NA
V gene: TRBV10-3
D gene: TRBD2
CDR3 protein: CAISESKHWGGTDTQYF
CDR3 DNA: TGTGCCATCAGTGAGTCGAAACATTGGGGAGGGACAGATACGCAGTATTTT

J gene: TRBJ1-1
clone size: few
V gene: TRBV7-9
D gene: NA
CDR3 protein: CASSPTRQGPFDTEAFF
CDR3 DNA: TGTGCCAGCAGCCCTACCCGACAAGGCCCCTTCGACACTGAAGCTTTCTTT

J gene: TRBJ1-6
clone size: NA
V gene: TRBV27
D gene: TRBD1
CDR3 protein: CASSLGTGGSDSSPLHF
CDR3 DNA: TGTGCCAGCAGTTTAGGGACAGGGGGCTCGGATAGTTCACCCCTCCACTTT

J gene: TRBJ2-2
clone size: NA
V gene: TRBV9
D gene: NA
CDR3 protein: CASSVKASNTGELFF
CDR3 DNA: TGTGCCAGCAGCGTAAAAGCGTCGAACACCGGGGAGCTGTTTTTT

J gene: TRBJ1-2
clone size: once
V gene: TRBV12-5
D gene: NA
CDR3 protein: CASGLVQGPINYGYTF
CDR3 DNA: TGTGCTAGTGGTTTGGTACAGGGCCCCATTAACTATGGCTACACCTTC

J gene: TRBJ2-3
clone size: once
V gene: TRBV7-9
D gene: NA
CDR3 protein: CASSLVGGDTDTQYF
CDR3 DNA: TGTGCCAGCAGCCTAGTCGGCGGGGACACAGATACGCAGTATTTT